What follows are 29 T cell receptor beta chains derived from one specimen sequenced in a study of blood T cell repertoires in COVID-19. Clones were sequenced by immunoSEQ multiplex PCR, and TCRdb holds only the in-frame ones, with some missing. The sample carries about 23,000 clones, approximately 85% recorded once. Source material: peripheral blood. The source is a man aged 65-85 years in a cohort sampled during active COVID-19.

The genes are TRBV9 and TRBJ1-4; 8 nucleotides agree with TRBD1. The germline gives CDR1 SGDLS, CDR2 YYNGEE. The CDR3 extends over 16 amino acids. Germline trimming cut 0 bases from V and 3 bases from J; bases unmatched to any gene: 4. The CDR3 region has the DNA TGTGCCAGCAGCGTAGCCCAGGGGGCCGCTAATGAAAAACTGTTTTTT. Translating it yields CASSVAQGAANEKLFF.

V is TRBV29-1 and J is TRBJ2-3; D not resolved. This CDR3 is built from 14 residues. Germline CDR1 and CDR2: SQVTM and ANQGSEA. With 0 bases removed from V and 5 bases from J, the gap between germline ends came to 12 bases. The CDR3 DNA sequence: TGCAGCGTTGAAGATCCAAGGAGTATAGATACGCAGTATTTT. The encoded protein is CSVEDPRSIDTQYF.

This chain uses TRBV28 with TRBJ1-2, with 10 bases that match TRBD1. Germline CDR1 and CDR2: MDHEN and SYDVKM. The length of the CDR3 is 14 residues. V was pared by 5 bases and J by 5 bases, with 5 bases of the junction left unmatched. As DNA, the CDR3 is TGTGCCAGCAGTCAGGGACAGGGGCGGTATGGCTACACCTTC. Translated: CASSQGQGRYGYTF.

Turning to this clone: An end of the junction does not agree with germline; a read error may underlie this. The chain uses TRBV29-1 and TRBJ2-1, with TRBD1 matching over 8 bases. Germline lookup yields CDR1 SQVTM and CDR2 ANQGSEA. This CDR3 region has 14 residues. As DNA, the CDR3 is TGCAGCATTCTCGACAGGGGCTCCGACAATGAGCAGTTCTTC. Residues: CSILDRGSDNEQFF.

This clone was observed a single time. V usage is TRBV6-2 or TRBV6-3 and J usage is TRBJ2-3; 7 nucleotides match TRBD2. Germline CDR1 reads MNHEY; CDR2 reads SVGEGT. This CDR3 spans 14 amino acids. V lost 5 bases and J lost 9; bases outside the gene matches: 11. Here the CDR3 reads CASSTSGVSRTQYF. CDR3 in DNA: TGTGCCAGCAGTACCAGCGGGGTGAGTCGAACGCAGTATTTT.

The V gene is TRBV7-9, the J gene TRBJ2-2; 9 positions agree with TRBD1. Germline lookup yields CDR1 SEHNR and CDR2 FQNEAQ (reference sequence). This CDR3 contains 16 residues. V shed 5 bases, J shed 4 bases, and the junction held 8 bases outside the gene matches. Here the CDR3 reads CASSGGTGRPTGELFF. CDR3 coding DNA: TGTGCCAGCAGCGGTGGGACAGGGCGGCCCACCGGGGAGCTGTTTTTT.

The CDR3 DNA reads TGTGCCAGCTCAGGCCATAGGGGTCCTGGAAACACCATATATTTT. It encodes CASSGHRGPGNTIYF. The J gene is TRBJ1-3, the V gene TRBV18, with a tentative D call TRBD1 (5 bases). The CDR3 totals 15 residues. Trimming cost V 5 bases and J 2 bases, with 13 bases left between them. Germline values: CDR1 KGHSH, CDR2 LQKENI.

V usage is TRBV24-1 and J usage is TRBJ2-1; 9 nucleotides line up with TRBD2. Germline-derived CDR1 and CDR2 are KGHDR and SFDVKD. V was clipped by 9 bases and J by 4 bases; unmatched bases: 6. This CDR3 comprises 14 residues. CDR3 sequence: CATQKREDYNEQFF. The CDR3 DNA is TGTGCCACCCAGAAGCGGGAGGATTACAATGAGCAGTTCTTC.

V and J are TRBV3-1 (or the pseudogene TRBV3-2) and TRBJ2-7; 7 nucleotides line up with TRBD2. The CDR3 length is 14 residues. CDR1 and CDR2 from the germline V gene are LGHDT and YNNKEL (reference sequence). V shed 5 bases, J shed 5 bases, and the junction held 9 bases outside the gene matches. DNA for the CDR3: TGTGCCAGCAGCATAGAGACTAGCCTCAACGAGCAGTACTTC. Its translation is CASSIETSLNEQYF.

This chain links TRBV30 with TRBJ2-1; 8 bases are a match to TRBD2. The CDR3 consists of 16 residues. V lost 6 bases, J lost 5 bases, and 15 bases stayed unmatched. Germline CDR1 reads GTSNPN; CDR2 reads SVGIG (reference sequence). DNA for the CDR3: TGTGCCTGTAGGTCCGGGGGGGCGGGCAATCACAATGAGCAGTTCTTC. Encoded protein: CACRSGGAGNHNEQFF. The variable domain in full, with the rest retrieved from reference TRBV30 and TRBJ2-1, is SQTIHQWPATLVQPVGSPLSLECTVEGTSNPNLYWYRQAAGRGLQLLFYSVGIGQISSEVPQNLSASRPQDRQFILSSKKLLLSDSGFYLCACRSGGAGNHNEQFFGPGTRLTVL.

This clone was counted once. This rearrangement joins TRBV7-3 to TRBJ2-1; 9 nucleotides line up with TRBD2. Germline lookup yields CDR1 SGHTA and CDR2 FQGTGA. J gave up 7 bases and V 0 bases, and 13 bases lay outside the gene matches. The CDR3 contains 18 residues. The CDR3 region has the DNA TGTGCCAGCAGCTTAACGGGTAGTGGCGGGAGGGCCGCGAATGAGCAGTTCTTC. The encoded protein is CASSLTGSGGRAANEQFF.

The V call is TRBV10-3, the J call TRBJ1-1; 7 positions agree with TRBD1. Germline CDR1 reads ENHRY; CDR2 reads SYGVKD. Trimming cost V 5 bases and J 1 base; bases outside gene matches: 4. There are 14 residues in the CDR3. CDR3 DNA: TGTGCCATCAGTAGGACAGGTTCGAACACTGAAGCTTTCTTT. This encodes CAISRTGSNTEAFF.

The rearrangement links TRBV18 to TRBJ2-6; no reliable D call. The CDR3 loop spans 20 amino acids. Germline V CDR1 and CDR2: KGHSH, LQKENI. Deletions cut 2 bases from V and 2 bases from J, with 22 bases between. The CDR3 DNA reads TGTGCCAGCTCACCAAATCTGATGTCCACTTTGCGTGCTGGGGCCAACGTCCTGACTTTC. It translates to CASSPNLMSTLRAGANVLTF. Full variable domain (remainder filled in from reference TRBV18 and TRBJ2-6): NAGVMQNPRHLVRRRGQEARLRCSPMKGHSHVYWYRQLPEEGLKFMVYLQKENIIDESGMPKERFSAEFPKEGPSILRIQQVVRGDSAAYFCASSPNLMSTLRAGANVLTFGAGSRLTVL.

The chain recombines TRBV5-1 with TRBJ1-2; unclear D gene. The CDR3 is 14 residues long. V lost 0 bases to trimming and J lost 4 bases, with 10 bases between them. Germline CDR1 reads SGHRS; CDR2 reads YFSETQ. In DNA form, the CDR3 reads TGCGCCAGCAGCTTGGACGACGGGTGCTATGGCTACACCTTC. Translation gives CASSLDDGCYGYTF. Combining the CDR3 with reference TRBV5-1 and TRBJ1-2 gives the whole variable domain KAGVTQTPRYLIKTRGQQVTLSCSPISGHRSVSWYQQTPGQGLQFLFEYFSETQRNKGNFPGRFSGRQFSNSRSEMNVSTLELGDSALYLCASSLDDGCYGYTFGSGTRLTVV.

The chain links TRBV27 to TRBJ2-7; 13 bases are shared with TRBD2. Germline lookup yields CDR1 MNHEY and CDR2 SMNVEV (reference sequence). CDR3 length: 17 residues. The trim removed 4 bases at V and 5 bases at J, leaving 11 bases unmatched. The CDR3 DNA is TGTGCCAGCAGTTCCCGGGCCCGGACTAGCGGGAGTAACGAGCAGTACTTC. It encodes CASSSRARTSGSNEQYF.

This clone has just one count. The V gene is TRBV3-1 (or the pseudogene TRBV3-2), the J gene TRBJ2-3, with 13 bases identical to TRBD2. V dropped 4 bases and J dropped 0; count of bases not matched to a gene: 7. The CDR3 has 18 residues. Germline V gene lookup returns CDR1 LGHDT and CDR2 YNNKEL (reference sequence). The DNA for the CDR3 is TGTGCCAGCAGCCTCCCCGGGACTAGCGGGACCAGCACAGATACGCAGTATTTT. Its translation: CASSLPGTSGTSTDTQYF.

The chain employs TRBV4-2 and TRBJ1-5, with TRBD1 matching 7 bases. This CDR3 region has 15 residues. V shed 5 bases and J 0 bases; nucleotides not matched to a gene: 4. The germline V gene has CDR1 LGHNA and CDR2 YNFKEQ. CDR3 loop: CASSETGTSNQPQHF. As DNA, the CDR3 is TGTGCCAGCAGCGAGACAGGGACTAGCAATCAGCCCCAGCATTTT.

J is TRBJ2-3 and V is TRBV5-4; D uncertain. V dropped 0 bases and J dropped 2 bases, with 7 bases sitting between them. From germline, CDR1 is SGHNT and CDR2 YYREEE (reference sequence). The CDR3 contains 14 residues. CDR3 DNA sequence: TGTGCCAGCAGCTTGGGGCAGGACACAGATACGCAGTATTTT. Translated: CASSLGQDTDTQYF.

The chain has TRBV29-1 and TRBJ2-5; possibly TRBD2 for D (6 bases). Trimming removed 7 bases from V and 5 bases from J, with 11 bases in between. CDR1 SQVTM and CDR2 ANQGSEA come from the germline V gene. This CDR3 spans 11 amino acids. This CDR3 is CSEIRGETQYF. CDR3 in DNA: TGCAGCGAAATTCGGGGGGAGACCCAGTACTTC.

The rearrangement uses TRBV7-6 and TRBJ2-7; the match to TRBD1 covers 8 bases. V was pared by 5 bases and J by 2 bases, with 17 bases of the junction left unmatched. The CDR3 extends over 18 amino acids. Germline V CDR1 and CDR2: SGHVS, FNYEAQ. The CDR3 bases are TGTGCCAGCAGCCCGCGGACAGGGCCGGTTTCTGAGGCCTACGAGCAGTACTTC. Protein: CASSPRTGPVSEAYEQYF.

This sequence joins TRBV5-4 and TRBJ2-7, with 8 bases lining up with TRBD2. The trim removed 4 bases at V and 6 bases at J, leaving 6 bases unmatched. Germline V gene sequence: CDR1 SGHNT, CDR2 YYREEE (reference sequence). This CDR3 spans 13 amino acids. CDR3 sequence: CASSPGGPSEQYF. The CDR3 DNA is TGTGCCAGCAGCCCGGGAGGGCCCAGCGAGCAGTACTTC.

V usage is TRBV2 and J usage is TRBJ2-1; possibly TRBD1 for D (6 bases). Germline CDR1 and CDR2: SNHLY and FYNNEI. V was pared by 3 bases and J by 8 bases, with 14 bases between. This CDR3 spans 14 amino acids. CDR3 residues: CASSEGHGVDEQFF. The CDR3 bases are TGTGCCAGCAGTGAGGGACACGGGGTGGATGAGCAGTTCTTC.

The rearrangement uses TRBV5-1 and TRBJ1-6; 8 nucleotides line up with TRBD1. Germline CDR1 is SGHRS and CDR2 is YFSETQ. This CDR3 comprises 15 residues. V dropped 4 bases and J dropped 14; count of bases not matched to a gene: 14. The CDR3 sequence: CASSPGTGQGIALHF. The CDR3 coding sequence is TGCGCCAGCAGCCCTGGGACTGGACAGGGTATAGCCCTCCACTTT. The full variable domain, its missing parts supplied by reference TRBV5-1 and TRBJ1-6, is KAGVTQTPRYLIKTRGQQVTLSCSPISGHRSVSWYQQTPGQGLQFLFEYFSETQRNKGNFPGRFSGRQFSNSRSEMNVSTLELGDSALYLCASSPGTGQGIALHFGNGTRLTVT.

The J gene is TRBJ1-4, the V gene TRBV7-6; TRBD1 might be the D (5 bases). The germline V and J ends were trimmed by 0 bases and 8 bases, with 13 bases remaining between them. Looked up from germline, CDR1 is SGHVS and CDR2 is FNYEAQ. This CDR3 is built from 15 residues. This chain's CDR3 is CASSLAAAGWEKLFF. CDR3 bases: TGTGCCAGCAGCTTAGCCGCGGCAGGGTGGGAAAAACTGTTTTTT.

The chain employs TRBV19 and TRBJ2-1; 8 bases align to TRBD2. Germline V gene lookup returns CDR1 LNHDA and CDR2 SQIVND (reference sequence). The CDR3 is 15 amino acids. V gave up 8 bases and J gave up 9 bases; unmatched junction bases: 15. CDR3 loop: CASEPGSTSAGEQFF. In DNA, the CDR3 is TGTGCCAGTGAACCAGGGTCGACTAGCGCTGGTGAGCAGTTCTTC.

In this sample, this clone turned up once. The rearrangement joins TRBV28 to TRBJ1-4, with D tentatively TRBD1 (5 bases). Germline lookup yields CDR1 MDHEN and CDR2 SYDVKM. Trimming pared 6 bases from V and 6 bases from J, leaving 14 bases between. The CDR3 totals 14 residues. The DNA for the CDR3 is TGTGCCAGCAGCGGGGACGGGAGTTATGAAAAACTGTTTTTT. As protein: CASSGDGSYEKLFF.

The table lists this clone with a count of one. CDR3 nucleotide sequence: TGTGCCAGCTCACCAAGACAGGGGCAGTGGAACTATGGCTACACCTTC. This encodes CASSPRQGQWNYGYTF. The chain joins TRBV18 to TRBJ1-2; 8 nucleotides align to TRBD1. The germline gives CDR1 KGHSH, CDR2 LQKENI. This CDR3 is 16 amino acids long. With 2 bases clipped from V and 2 bases from J, the junction kept 7 bases outside the gene matches. The full variable domain, rest sourced from reference TRBV18 and TRBJ1-2, is NAGVMQNPRHLVRRRGQEARLRCSPMKGHSHVYWYRQLPEEGLKFMVYLQKENIIDESGMPKERFSAEFPKEGPSILRIQQVVRGDSAAYFCASSPRQGQWNYGYTFGSGTRLTVV.

The CDR3, as DNA: TGTGCCAGCAGCCAATCTACTACCGGGGAGCTGTTTTTT. Translating gives CASSQSTTGELFF. This chain uses TRBV16 with TRBJ2-2; no clear D. Germline V lookup: CDR1 KGHSY, CDR2 FQNENV. The CDR3 covers 13 residues. V lost 0 bases and J lost 5, with 4 bases in between.

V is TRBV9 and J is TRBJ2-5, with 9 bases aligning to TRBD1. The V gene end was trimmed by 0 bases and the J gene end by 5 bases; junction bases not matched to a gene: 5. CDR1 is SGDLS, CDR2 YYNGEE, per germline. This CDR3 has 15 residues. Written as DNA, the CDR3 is TGTGCCAGCAGCGTAGACACAGGGGGCGCGGAGACCCAGTACTTC. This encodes CASSVDTGGAETQYF.